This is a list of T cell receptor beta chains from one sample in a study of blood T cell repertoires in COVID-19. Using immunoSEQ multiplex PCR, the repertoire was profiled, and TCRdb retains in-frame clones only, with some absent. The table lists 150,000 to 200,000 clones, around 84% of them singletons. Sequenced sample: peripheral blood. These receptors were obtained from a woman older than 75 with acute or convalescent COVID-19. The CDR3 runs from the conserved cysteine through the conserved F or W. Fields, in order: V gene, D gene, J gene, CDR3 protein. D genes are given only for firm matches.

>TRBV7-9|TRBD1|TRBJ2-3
CASSFRQGAGDTQYF
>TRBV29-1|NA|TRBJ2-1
CSIPTGTYNEQFF
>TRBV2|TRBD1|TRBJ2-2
CASRGQGGTGELFF
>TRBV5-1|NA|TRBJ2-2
CASSFRGNTGELFF
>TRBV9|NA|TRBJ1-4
CASSPQVSEKLFF
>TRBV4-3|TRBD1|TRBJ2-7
CASSQEPNRGREQYF
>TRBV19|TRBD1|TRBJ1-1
CASSIWGDREFLF
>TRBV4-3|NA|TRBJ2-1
CASSQGQGQFYNEQFF
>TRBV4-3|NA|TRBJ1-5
CASSQDWGGFQPQHF
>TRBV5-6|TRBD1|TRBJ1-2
CASSPPGQYYGYTF
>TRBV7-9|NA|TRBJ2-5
CASSFDSQTQYF
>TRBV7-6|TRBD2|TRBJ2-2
CASGGLAGVPMAGELFF
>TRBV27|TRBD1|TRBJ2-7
CASSLQGASYEQYF
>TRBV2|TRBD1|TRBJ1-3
CASSYETGTEKYF
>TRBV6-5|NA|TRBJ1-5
CASSPGGKSNQPQHF
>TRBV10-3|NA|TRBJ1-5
CAISEGQQNQPQHF
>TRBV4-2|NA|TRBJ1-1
CASSQVPMNTEAFF
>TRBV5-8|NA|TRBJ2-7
CASSFHTNSYEQYF